These 18 T cell receptor beta chains were sequenced from one sample in a study of cytomegalovirus exposure and HLA in healthy donors. 60 Vbeta and 13 Jbeta primers were used in PCR. The repertoire was sequenced with immunoSEQ multiplex PCR; TCRdb's copy has only in-frame clones and lacks some. The sample shows under 200,000 clones, about four fifths of them seen only once. Input material: PBMCs. All receptors come from a woman aged 45-60 years in good health and CMV-seropositive.

V usage is TRBV27 and J usage is TRBJ1-5, with D unresolved. The CDR3 is made up of 15 amino acids. Germline CDR1 MNHEY, CDR2 SMNVEV (reference sequence). Deletions cut 5 bases from V and 5 bases from J, with 16 bases between. The CDR3 spells CASSPGSGGYQPQHF. The CDR3 coding sequence is TGTGCCAGCAGTCCTGGGTCTGGCGGATATCAGCCCCAGCATTTT.

The chain uses TRBV7-2 and TRBJ2-1; weak D call: TRBD2 (6 bases). Deletions cut 5 bases from V and 4 bases from J, with 15 bases between. This CDR3 comprises 15 residues. In germline, CDR1 is SGHTA, CDR2 FQGNSA. CDR3 nucleotide sequence: TGTGCCAGCAGCGTGAGGCGGGGAACTTACAATGAGCAGTTCTTC. Translated: CASSVRRGTYNEQFF.

The chain has TRBV27 and TRBJ2-5; 8 positions match TRBD2. Judging by the DNA end, TRBJ2-7 fits better; the J call may be wrong. Germline-derived CDR1 and CDR2 are MNHEY and SMNVEV (reference sequence). The CDR3 has 15 residues. CDR3 loop: CASRGFPGTRGEQYF. The CDR3 DNA reads as TGTGCCAGCAGGGGATTTCCCGGGACTAGGGGCGAGCAGTACTTC.

The chain recombines TRBV15 with TRBJ1-1; D remains ambiguous. CDR1 is LNHNV and CDR2 is YYDKDF in the germline V gene (reference sequence). V lost 1 base and J 4 bases, leaving 7 bases between the germline ends. The CDR3 is 13 residues long. CDR3 sequence (DNA): TGTGCCACCAGCAGAGCCGGGGTCACTGAAGCTTTCTTT. Encoded protein: CATSRAGVTEAFF.

CDR3 protein: CSVASYGEKLFF. The CDR3 DNA sequence: TGCAGCGTTGCGTCCTACGGTGAAAAACTGTTTTTT. The chain recombines TRBV29-1 with TRBJ1-4; D is unclear. Trimming took 4 bases from V and 7 from J, leaving 10 bases between them. Germline loops: CDR1 SQVTM, CDR2 ANQGSEA. This CDR3 has 12 residues.

V is TRBV29-1 and J is TRBJ2-7; D is unclear. The germline CDR1 and CDR2 sequences are SQVTM and ANQGSEA. The CDR3 totals 16 residues. V shed 7 bases and J shed 2 bases, with 24 bases lying between them. The CDR3, as DNA: TGCAGCGGCTCCCTCCTACTCCATTTCCAAACCTACGAGCAGTACTTC. It translates to CSGSLLLHFQTYEQYF.

The chain recombines TRBV9 with TRBJ2-3, with TRBD1 matching over 11 bases. Trimming at V came to 3 bases and at J to 2 bases, leaving 5 bases not matched to a gene. From germline, CDR1 is SGDLS and CDR2 YYNGEE. CDR3 length equals 16 residues. CDR3 amino acids: CASSEDRGRLTDTQYF. CDR3 in DNA: TGTGCCAGCAGCGAGGACAGGGGGCGGCTCACAGATACGCAGTATTTT.

This clone was seen a handful of times. The chain recombines TRBV19 with TRBJ1-5; D unclear. Deletions cut 1 base from V and 1 base from J, with 11 bases between. The CDR3 totals 16 residues. CDR1 is LNHDA and CDR2 is SQIVND in the germline V gene (reference sequence). The CDR3 bases are TGTGCCAGTAGTATAGGCCCGGGAAGGAGCAATCAGCCCCAGCATTTT. Translating it yields CASSIGPGRSNQPQHF.

The count of this clone is one. J is TRBJ2-7 and V is TRBV27; D is perhaps TRBD1 (6 bases). The CDR3 consists of 14 residues. The ends were cut back, 6 bases at V and 3 bases at J, with 15 bases in the middle. Germline CDR1 and CDR2: MNHEY and SMNVEV (reference sequence). CDR3 DNA sequence: TGTGCCAGCAGGGACCCAGGGGCCAGCTACGAGCAGTACTTC. Translation gives CASRDPGASYEQYF.

The chain carries TRBV4-3 and TRBJ1-5; D is uncertain. This CDR3 spans 15 amino acids. The V and J ends lost 0 bases and 5 bases respectively, with 11 bases between them. Germline V lookup: CDR1 LGHNA, CDR2 YSLEER. CDR3 region: CASSQEVAVYQPQHF. DNA of the CDR3: TGCGCCAGCAGCCAAGAAGTGGCAGTGTATCAGCCCCAGCATTTT.

The rearrangement joins TRBV7-2 to TRBJ2-5; a weak D match, TRBD1 (6 bases). The CDR3 has 13 amino acids. V was clipped by 5 bases and J by 5 bases, with 12 bases between them. Per germline, CDR1 SGHTA and CDR2 FQGNSA. The DNA for the CDR3 is TGTGCCAGCAGCCCTAAGGGGGAGGAGACCCAGTACTTC. Its protein is CASSPKGEETQYF.

The gene calls are TRBV7-2 and TRBJ2-1; no definite D call. CDR3 length: 11 amino acids. Germline V gene sequence: CDR1 SGHTA, CDR2 FQGNSA. The V gene lost 8 bases and the J gene lost 10 bases, with 12 bases spanning the gap. The CDR3 DNA sequence: TGTGCCAGCTCCCCGGCCGGGGAGCAGTTCTTC. Its translation is CASSPAGEQFF.

The table lists this clone with a count of one. J is TRBJ2-7 and V is TRBV6-1; D is perhaps TRBD1 (6 bases). Per germline, CDR1 MNHNS and CDR2 SASEGT. The CDR3 runs 14 residues. V lost 0 bases, J lost 4 bases, and 10 bases lay in between. The CDR3 DNA reads as TGTGCCAGCAGTGAAGCGGGCAGGGGTTACGAGCAGTACTTC. Amino acids: CASSEAGRGYEQYF.

CDR3 region: CASTLGHRESTDTQYF. For the CDR3, the DNA is TGTGCCAGTACCCTGGGGCACAGGGAAAGCACAGATACGCAGTATTTT. The chain uses TRBV19 and TRBJ2-3; D possibly corresponds to TRBD1 (6 bases). Trimming took off 7 bases at V and 0 bases at J, with 17 bases between the two ends. Germline V CDR1 and CDR2: LNHDA, SQIVND (reference sequence). There are 16 residues in the CDR3.

This clone was picked up a small number of times. The rearrangement joins TRBV5-1 to TRBJ1-1; D remains ambiguous. The CDR3 has 16 residues. V was cut by 4 bases and J by 1 base, with 17 bases left in between. Germline V gives CDR1 SGHRS, CDR2 YFSETQ. In DNA form, the CDR3 reads TGCGCCAGCAGCCTTCTAGCAGCGCCTCGGAACACTGAAGCTTTCTTT. Translating gives CASSLLAAPRNTEAFF.

The chain links TRBV11-3 to TRBJ2-7, with TRBD2 as a possible D gene (6 bases). Germline CDR1 and CDR2: SGHNT and YENEEA. V was trimmed by 5 bases and J by 3 bases, leaving 14 bases between them. The CDR3 runs 14 residues. The CDR3: CASSPREGGYEQYF. The CDR3 region has the DNA TGTGCCAGCAGCCCCAGAGAGGGAGGCTACGAGCAGTACTTC.

V usage is TRBV7-2 and J usage is TRBJ2-2, with D uncertain. Trimming cost V 1 base and J 6 bases, with 6 bases left between them. The CDR3 runs to 13 residues. Germline CDR1 reads SGHTA; CDR2 reads FQGNSA. In DNA, the CDR3 is TGTGCCAGCAGCTTAGAAGCTGCCGGGGAGCTGTTTTTT. As protein: CASSLEAAGELFF.

This chain links TRBV9 with TRBJ2-1, with 7 bases matching TRBD2. V shed 0 bases, J shed 9 bases, and the junction held 6 bases outside the gene matches. The CDR3 length is 14 residues. Germline CDR1 is SGDLS and CDR2 is YYNGEE. In DNA, the CDR3 is TGTGCCAGCAGCGTAGACGGACTAGTTGTTGAGCAGTTCTTC. It encodes CASSVDGLVVEQFF.